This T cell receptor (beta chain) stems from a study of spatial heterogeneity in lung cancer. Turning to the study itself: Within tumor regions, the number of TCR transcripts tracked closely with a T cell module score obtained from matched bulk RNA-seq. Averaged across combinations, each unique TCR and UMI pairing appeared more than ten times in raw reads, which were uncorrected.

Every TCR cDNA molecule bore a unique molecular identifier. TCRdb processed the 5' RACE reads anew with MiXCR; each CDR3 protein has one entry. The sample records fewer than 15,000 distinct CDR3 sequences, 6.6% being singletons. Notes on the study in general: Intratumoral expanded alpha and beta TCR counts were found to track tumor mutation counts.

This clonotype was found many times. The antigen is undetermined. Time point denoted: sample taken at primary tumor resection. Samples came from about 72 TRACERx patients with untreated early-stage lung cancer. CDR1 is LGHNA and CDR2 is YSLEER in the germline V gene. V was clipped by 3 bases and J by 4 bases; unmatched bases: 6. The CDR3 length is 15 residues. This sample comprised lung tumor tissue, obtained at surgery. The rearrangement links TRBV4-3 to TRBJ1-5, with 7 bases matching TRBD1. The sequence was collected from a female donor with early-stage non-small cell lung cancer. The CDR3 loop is CASSQGTARNQPQHF. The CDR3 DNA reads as TGCGCCAGCAGCCAGGGGACAGCTCGTAATCAGCCCCAGCATTTT.